Listed below are T cell receptor beta chains from one sample, sequenced in a study of cytomegalovirus exposure and HLA in healthy donors. The protocol was immunoSEQ multiplex PCR, while the TCRdb copy is restricted to in-frame clones and leaves out a portion. Altogether over 150,000 clones are present, 65% to 90% being singletons, with the ten largest covering roughly 1.9%. Specimen: PBMCs. These receptors came from a human donor in good health. CDR3s include the opening cysteine and the closing phenylalanine or tryptophan. A D gene is named only where the DNA matches it firmly. The size field is filled for only some rows; it gives once, few, many or a size class.

CDR3 DNA	CDR3 protein	J gene	clone size	V gene	D gene
TGCGCCAGCAGCCAGCAGGGCACAGATACGCAGTATTTT	CASSQQGTDTQYF	TRBJ2-3	few	TRBV4-1	NA
TGCGCCAGTCGGGAGATTAATGAAAAACTGTTTTTT	CASREINEKLFF	TRBJ1-4	NA	TRBV5-1	NA
TGCAGCGAGGGACTAGCGGGGGGCAATGAGCAGTTCTTC	CSEGLAGGNEQFF	TRBJ2-1	NA	TRBV29-1	TRBD2
TGTGCCAGCAGCCAAGGGACTAGCGGGGGGTACGAGCAGTACTTC	CASSQGTSGGYEQYF	TRBJ2-7	NA	TRBV4-2	TRBD2
TGTGCCAGCAGCCATCACAAGGGACAGGACCTTCTCACCTTC	CASSHHKGQDLLTF	TRBJ1-2	NA	TRBV4-2	TRBD1
TGCGCCAGCAGTCTGGACCGGACAGGGTACGAGCAGTACTTC	CASSLDRTGYEQYF	TRBJ2-7	NA	TRBV10-1	TRBD1
TGTGCCAGTACCGCGACAGGGGGGGGGATAGGAAACACTGAAGCTTTCTTT	CASTATGGGIGNTEAFF	TRBJ1-1	NA	TRBV19	TRBD1
TGTGCCACCCGGGACAGGTCCTACGAGCAGTACTTC	CATRDRSYEQYF	TRBJ2-7	NA	TRBV6-5	TRBD1
TGTGCCAGCAGCTTGGGCTTGACAGGACTTAATGAGAAACTGTTTTTT	CASSLGLTGLNEKLFF	TRBJ1-4	NA	TRBV5-8	NA
TGTGCCAGCAGCCGCAGCGGAGAGCAGTTCTTC	CASSRSGEQFF	TRBJ2-1	NA	TRBV6-5	NA
TGTGCCAGCAGCCAAGAAGGTGTCCCAGGGGTGGGTACCTACAATGAGCAGTTCTTC	CASSQEGVPGVGTYNEQFF	TRBJ2-1	NA	TRBV14	NA
TGTGCCATCAGTCAAAACACAGATACGCAGTATTTT	CAISQNTDTQYF	TRBJ2-3	NA	TRBV10-3	NA
TGTGCCAGCAGCCACGGACTAGCGGGGGTCATGAACACCGGGGAGCTGTTTTTT	CASSHGLAGVMNTGELFF	TRBJ2-2	NA	TRBV7-9	TRBD2
TGTGCCAGCATCGAAATCCGACAGGGAAGGGGCTTTAGCGGCTACACCTTC	CASIEIRQGRGFSGYTF	TRBJ1-2	NA	TRBV5-4	TRBD1
TGCAGCGTTGCGGGACAGGTTGGCCCCGACTACAATGAGCAGTTCTTC	CSVAGQVGPDYNEQFF	TRBJ2-1	NA	TRBV29-1	TRBD1
TGTGCCAGCAATGGAGGGATCGAAGAGACCCAGTACTTC	CASNGGIEETQYF	TRBJ2-5	NA	TRBV2	NA
TGTGCCAGCAGTGATACGGGTGTCGGCGAGACCCAGTACTTC	CASSDTGVGETQYF	TRBJ2-5	once	TRBV6-1	NA
TGTGCCAGCTCACCACCGAGAGCAGGGGGAATGGTCGAGACCCAGTACTTC	CASSPPRAGGMVETQYF	TRBJ2-5	few	TRBV18	TRBD1
TGTGCCAGCAGTAAGGGACAGGCACTTCAAGAGACCCAGTACTTC	CASSKGQALQETQYF	TRBJ2-5	NA	TRBV6-1	TRBD1
TGTGCCAGCAGCTGGGACAGACCTAATGAAAAACTGTTTTTT	CASSWDRPNEKLFF	TRBJ1-4	once	TRBV5-8	TRBD1
TGTGCCAGCAGCCCCGGACAGGGGGCCTTCTATGGCTACACCTTC	CASSPGQGAFYGYTF	TRBJ1-2	NA	TRBV7-9	TRBD1
TGTGCCAGTAGTCGGGGGGAGGGGCAGGGCAATCAGCCCCAGCATTTT	CASSRGEGQGNQPQHF	TRBJ1-5	NA	TRBV19	NA
TGTGCCAGCAGCTTGTCACGAGGCACAGATACGCAGTATTTT	CASSLSRGTDTQYF	TRBJ2-3	NA	TRBV11-3	NA
TGTGCCAGCAGCCCCATACAACCGGGACTAGCGGGGGGAACGAGTGCAGATACGCAGTATTTT	CASSPIQPGLAGGTSADTQYF	TRBJ2-3	NA	TRBV4-2	TRBD2
TGTGCCAGCAGCTCCCATGGTTGGGGCGGGGGCCCCGGTGAGACCCAGTACTTC	CASSSHGWGGGPGETQYF	TRBJ2-5	once	TRBV11-3	NA
TGTGCCAGCAGCTTAGATAGCGTTAACACCGGGGAGCTGTTTTTT	CASSLDSVNTGELFF	TRBJ2-2	once	TRBV7-8	NA
TGTGCCAGCAGTTCCCGGACAGGGGTAACTGAAGCTTTCTTT	CASSSRTGVTEAFF	TRBJ1-1	NA	TRBV27	TRBD1
TGTGCCAGCAGTGAAGCGCGCCTGAACACTGAAGCTTTCTTT	CASSEARLNTEAFF	TRBJ1-1	NA	TRBV6-1	NA
TGCGCCAGCAGCTCGGGACAGGGGTTAGTAGAGCAGTACTTC	CASSSGQGLVEQYF	TRBJ2-7	NA	TRBV5-1	TRBD1
TGCGCCAGCAGCTTGGGACAGGGCCTCGTGGCAGATACGCAGTATTTT	CASSLGQGLVADTQYF	TRBJ2-3	NA	TRBV5-1	TRBD1
TGTGCCAGCAGCACCGGACAGGGGGACCCCCGCACCGGGGAGCTGTTTTTT	CASSTGQGDPRTGELFF	TRBJ2-2	few	TRBV9	TRBD1
TGTGCCAGCAGCTGGCGGGGGGATTCCGAGCAGTACTTC	CASSWRGDSEQYF	TRBJ2-7	few	TRBV6-6	TRBD2
TGCGCCAGCAGCTTACTCGGGGGGGGGCAAGAGACCCAGTACTTC	CASSLLGGGQETQYF	TRBJ2-5	once	TRBV5-1	TRBD2
TGTGCCAGCAGTGGAGACAGATTAGATGAAAAACTGTTTTTT	CASSGDRLDEKLFF	TRBJ1-4	NA	TRBV2	NA
TGTGCCAGCAGCTTAGGACTCCTCGAGCAGTACTTC	CASSLGLLEQYF	TRBJ2-7	NA	TRBV7-9	NA
TGTGCCAGCAGGGGGACAGGGCTCGGCACAGATACGCAGTATTTT	CASRGTGLGTDTQYF	TRBJ2-3	NA	TRBV2	TRBD1
TGTGCCAGCAGCTTAGGGGGGACAAACGGAAACACCATATATTTT	CASSLGGTNGNTIYF	TRBJ1-3	NA	TRBV7-8	NA
TGTGCCAGCTCACCCGAAGCGGGGGGGCATACCGGGGAGCTGTTTTTT	CASSPEAGGHTGELFF	TRBJ2-2	NA	TRBV18	TRBD2
TGTGCCAGCAACGCGGGACAGAACTATGGCTACACCTTC	CASNAGQNYGYTF	TRBJ1-2	NA	TRBV6-1	TRBD1
TGTGCCACCAGCAAGACAGGGTCCAGCACAGATACGCAGTATTTT	CATSKTGSSTDTQYF	TRBJ2-3	NA	TRBV15	TRBD1
TGTGCCAGCAGCGTGCCGGGACTAGGGGTCTATGGCTACACCTTC	CASSVPGLGVYGYTF	TRBJ1-2	NA	TRBV5-6	NA
TGTGCCATCAGTGACCACTCGTTCGGGGGGACGCGCACAGATACGCAGTATTTT	CAISDHSFGGTRTDTQYF	TRBJ2-3	few	TRBV10-3	TRBD2
TGCGCCAGCAGCCAAGGAGGTGGCAGGGAGGCCTATGGCTACACCTTC	CASSQGGGREAYGYTF	TRBJ1-2	NA	TRBV4-3	NA
TGTGCCAGCAGCTTAGATCAGGGATACCCCTATAGCAATCAGCCCCAGCATTTT	CASSLDQGYPYSNQPQHF	TRBJ1-5	NA	TRBV7-6	NA
TGTGCCAGCACTACAGGGCCGAACACTGAAGCTTTCTTT	CASTTGPNTEAFF	TRBJ1-1	NA	TRBV2	NA